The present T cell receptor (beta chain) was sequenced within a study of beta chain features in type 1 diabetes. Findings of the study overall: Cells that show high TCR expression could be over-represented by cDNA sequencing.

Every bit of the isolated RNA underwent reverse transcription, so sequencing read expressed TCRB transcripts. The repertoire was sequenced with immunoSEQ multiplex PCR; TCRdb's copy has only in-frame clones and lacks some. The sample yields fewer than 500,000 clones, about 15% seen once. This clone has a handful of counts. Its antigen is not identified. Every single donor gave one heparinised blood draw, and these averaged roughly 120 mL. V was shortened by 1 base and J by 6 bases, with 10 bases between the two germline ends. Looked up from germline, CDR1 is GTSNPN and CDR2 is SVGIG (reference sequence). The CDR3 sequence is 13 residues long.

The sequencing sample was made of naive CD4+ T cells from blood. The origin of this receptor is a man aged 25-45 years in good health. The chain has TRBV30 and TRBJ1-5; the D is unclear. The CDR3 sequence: CAWSGTLGQPQHF. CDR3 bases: TGTGCCTGGAGTGGGACGTTGGGTCAGCCCCAGCATTTT.